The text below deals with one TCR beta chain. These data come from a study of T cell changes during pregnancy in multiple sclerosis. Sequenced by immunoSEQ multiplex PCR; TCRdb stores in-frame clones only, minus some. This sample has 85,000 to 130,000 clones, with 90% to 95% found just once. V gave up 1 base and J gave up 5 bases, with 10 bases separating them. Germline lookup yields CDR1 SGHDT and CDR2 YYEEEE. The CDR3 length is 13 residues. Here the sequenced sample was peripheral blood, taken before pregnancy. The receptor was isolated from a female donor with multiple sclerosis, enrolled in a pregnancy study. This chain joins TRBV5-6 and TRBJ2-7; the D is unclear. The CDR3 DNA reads TGTGCCAGCAGCTTGTGGGCCTGGGACGAGCAGTACTTC. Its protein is CASSLWAWDEQYF.